Listed below are T cell receptor beta chains from one sample, sequenced in a study of CD8+CD57+ T cells in acquired aplastic anemia. TCRdb called the reads again in MiXCR, with one record for every CDR3 protein. The sample shows roughly 260,000 distinct CDR3 sequences, approximately 45% of them seen only once. The sample was sorted CD4+, CD8+, or CD8+CD57+ T cells (not recorded which) from PBMCs. The receptors derive from a human donor with aplastic anemia. Each CDR3 is given with its conserved first and last residue. The D gene is left open where the match is weak. Clone size is given for some rows only: seen once, a few or many times, or a class if the clone is expanded.

clone_size	v_call	j_call	d_call	cdr3_nt	cdr3_aa
NA	TRBV16	TRBJ1-2	NA	TGTGCCAGCAGCCAGGGCCCGCCGGGCTACACCTTC	CASSQGPPGYTF
NA	TRBV24-1	TRBJ1-1	NA	TGTGCCACCAGTTCTGGGAGTCACGGGGACACTGAAGCTTTCTTT	CATSSGSHGDTEAFF
few	TRBV2	TRBJ2-1	TRBD2	TGTGCCAGCAGTAACGCGGGACTAGCGGCGTACAATGAGCAGTTCTTC	CASSNAGLAAYNEQFF
NA	TRBV25-1	TRBJ1-6	TRBD1	TGTGCCAGCAGTGAATACGACAGGGGTTCACCCCTCCACTTT	CASSEYDRGSPLHF
many	TRBV5-1	TRBJ1-1	NA	TGCGCCAGCACCGGCGTAGGGGACACTGAAGCTTTCTTT	CASTGVGDTEAFF
many	TRBV6-1	TRBJ1-2	NA	TGTGCCAGCAGAGGTGACATCTATGGCTACACCTTC	CASRGDIYGYTF
NA	TRBV7-9	TRBJ1-5	NA	TGTGCCAGCAGCTTATTTTTAGGTCGGAGGGATCGGCCCCAGCATTTT	CASSLFLGRRDRPQHF
NA	TRBV28	TRBJ1-2	NA	TGTGCCAGCAGTTTAGGAGCGGGTAACTATGGCTACACCTTC	CASSLGAGNYGYTF
many	TRBV20-1	TRBJ2-1	NA	TGCAGTGCTGATAAGCTTGACAAAGCCTACAATGAGCAGTTCTTC	CSADKLDKAYNEQFF
few	TRBV24-1	TRBJ2-1	NA	TGTGCCACCAGTGATCAAACTAGCACTGAGCAGTTCTTC	CATSDQTSTEQFF
NA	TRBV10-3	TRBJ2-1	NA	TGTGCCATCAGTGAGTTGGAGGGTGGTGAGCAGTTCTTC	CAISELEGGEQFF
NA	TRBV7-6	TRBJ2-1	NA	TGTGCCAGCGGCGGGGACAGCACCTACAATGAGCAGTTCTTC	CASGGDSTYNEQFF
NA	TRBV11-2	TRBJ2-5	NA	TGTGCCAGCAGCCCGGTCGCGGGGAGACAAGAGACCCAGTACTTC	CASSPVAGRQETQYF
NA	TRBV7-3	TRBJ1-6	NA	TGTGCCAGCAGCTTTAGCTTAAATTCACCCCTCCACTTT	CASSFSLNSPLHF
NA	TRBV13	TRBJ2-7	NA	TGTGCCAGCAGGAACCCGGTCGGCTCCTACGAGCAGTACTTC	CASRNPVGSYEQYF
NA	TRBV7-9	TRBJ1-1	NA	TGTGCCAGCAGTCCCCACGGGAGCACTGAGGCTTTCTTT	CASSPHGSTEAFF
NA	TRBV7-9	TRBJ1-1	NA	TGTGCCAGCAGCTTGGGACTTCGCACTGAAGCTTTCTTT	CASSLGLRTEAFF
many	TRBV13	TRBJ2-7	TRBD2	TGTGCCAGCAGTTCCGGGACTAACTCCTACGAGCAGTACTTC	CASSSGTNSYEQYF
NA	TRBV4-1	TRBJ1-5	NA	TGCGCCAGCAGCCAAGATGCGGGTTGGCAGCCCCAGCATTTT	CASSQDAGWQPQHF
NA	TRBV30	TRBJ2-7	NA	TGTGCCTGGTCGGCAAACTACGAGCAGTACTTC	CAWSANYEQYF
NA	TRBV5-6	TRBJ1-2	NA	TGTGCCAGCAGCCTCACAGGACCTTATGGCTACACCTTC	CASSLTGPYGYTF
NA	TRBV29-1	TRBJ2-1	TRBD2	TGCAGCGTTGGACCGGGACTAGCGGACTACAATGAGCAGTTCTTC	CSVGPGLADYNEQFF
NA	TRBV2	TRBJ1-2	NA	TGTGCCAGCAGTTCTCCGACCATCTATGGCTACACCTTC	CASSSPTIYGYTF
NA	TRBV6-5	TRBJ1-5	NA	TGTGCCAGCAGTCCTGACGGGGTCACCAATCAGCCCCAGCATTTT	CASSPDGVTNQPQHF
NA	TRBV30	TRBJ2-7	TRBD2	TGTGCCTGGGGACCCGGGACTATTGCCTACGAGCAGTACTTC	CAWGPGTIAYEQYF
NA	TRBV7-9	TRBJ1-1	TRBD1	TGCGCCAGCAGCTGGGGCCAGGGGGGTTCCACTGAAGCTTTCTTT	CASSWGQGGSTEAFF
few	TRBV5-6	TRBJ2-5	NA	TGTGCCAGCAGCTCCACGGACCGCGAAGAGACCCAGTACTTC	CASSSTDREETQYF
many	TRBV5-6	TRBJ2-7	TRBD1	TGTGCCAGCAGCTTCGGGACAGTTGTGTACGAGCAGTACTTC	CASSFGTVVYEQYF
NA	TRBV5-6	TRBJ2-1	NA	TGTGCCAGCAGCTTCGAATCGGGTAGTTATGAGCAGTTCTTC	CASSFESGSYEQFF
NA	TRBV7-9	TRBJ1-2	NA	TGTGCCAGCAGCTTACTTCGTGGCTACACCTTC	CASSLLRGYTF
NA	TRBV6-1	TRBJ2-1	NA	TGTGCCAGCAGTGAAACCACCTACAATGAGCAGTTCTTC	CASSETTYNEQFF
many	TRBV27	TRBJ1-1	NA	TGTGCCAGCAGGCAAGGGCCAGAAGCTTTCTTT	CASRQGPEAFF
NA	TRBV20-1	TRBJ1-6	NA	TGCAGTGCTAGAGATCGTAGGGTAGGAACTAATTCACCCCTCCACTTT	CSARDRRVGTNSPLHF
few	TRBV27	TRBJ1-2	TRBD1	TGTGCCAGCAGTTCAGGGGGCGCAGGCTATGGCTACACCTTC	CASSSGGAGYGYTF
NA	TRBV7-7	TRBJ1-2	TRBD1	TGTGCCAGCAGCCCATTAGGGACAGGGAGAGTCGGCTACACCTTC	CASSPLGTGRVGYTF
few	TRBV6-5	TRBJ2-7	NA	TGTGCCAGCAGTTACGAGGGCCGCGAGCAGTACTTC	CASSYEGREQYF
NA	TRBV7-7	TRBJ1-1	NA	TGTGCTAGCAGCTTCTACAGGGACATGAACACTGAAGCTTTCTTT	CASSFYRDMNTEAFF
NA	TRBV10-3	TRBJ1-5	TRBD1	TGTGCCATCAGAGGGACAGCACCCAATCAGCCCCAGCATTTT	CAIRGTAPNQPQHF
few	TRBV5-1	TRBJ1-2	NA	TGCGCCAGCAGCCCAGGGACAACAACTAACTATGGCTACACCTTC	CASSPGTTTNYGYTF
NA	TRBV10-3	TRBJ2-7	TRBD1	TGTGCCATCAGTGAGTCAGACAGGGGCTCATACGAGCAGAACTTC	CAISESDRGSYEQNF
many	TRBV5-1	TRBJ1-2	TRBD1	TGCGCCAGCAGCTTGGTCGACAGGGTAACGAATGGCTACACCTTC	CASSLVDRVTNGYTF
NA	TRBV3-1	TRBJ1-4	NA	TGTGCCAGCAGCCAAGGCTATCGGTCGTTACGACAGGCTAATGAAAAACTGTTTTTT	CASSQGYRSLRQANEKLFF
NA	TRBV7-2	TRBJ2-7	TRBD1	TGTGCCAGCAGCCGGACAGGTTCGGCCTACGAGCAGTACTTC	CASSRTGSAYEQYF
many	TRBV29-1	TRBJ2-5	NA	TGCAGCGTTGTTGAGGAGACCCAGTACTTC	CSVVEETQYF
NA	TRBV10-3	TRBJ2-1	NA	TGTGCCATCAGTGAGTCGAAGGGTTCGGGTGAGCAGTTCTTC	CAISESKGSGEQFF
NA	TRBV6-5	TRBJ2-5	NA	TGTGCCAGCAGTTACGGGCAGGGGCCCGCTGAGACCCAGTACTTC	CASSYGQGPAETQYF
NA	TRBV28	TRBJ1-6	NA	TGTGCCAGCAGTTTACGGACGACAAGTTCACCCCTCCACTTT	CASSLRTTSSPLHF
few	TRBV5-1	TRBJ2-7	TRBD1	TGCGCCAGCAGCCGGTTTGGGACAGGGGTGGCCTACGAGCAGTACTTC	CASSRFGTGVAYEQYF
many	TRBV7-9	TRBJ2-5	NA	TGTGCCAGCAGCTTATCACACACCCAAGAGACCCAGTACTTC	CASSLSHTQETQYF
many	TRBV12-3/TRBV12-4	TRBJ1-2	TRBD1	TGTGCCAGCAGTGTCCCCGGGACAGCCCATGGCTACACCTTC	CASSVPGTAHGYTF
many	TRBV29-1	TRBJ1-2	NA	TGCAGCGTAGAAAGACCAGGAGGGGGTTACTATGGCTACACCTTC	CSVERPGGGYYGYTF
many	TRBV4-2	TRBJ1-5	NA	TGTGCCAGCAGCCATTCGGGGGGCGGTCAGCCCCAGCATTTT	CASSHSGGGQPQHF
once	TRBV25-1	TRBJ1-5	NA	TGTGCCAGCAGTGAATCTGGCAGGGCGAGCAATCAGCCCCAGCATTTT	CASSESGRASNQPQHF
NA	TRBV5-4	TRBJ2-7	NA	TGTGCCAGCAGCTTGCGAGGGCCCTCCTACGAGCAGTACTTC	CASSLRGPSYEQYF